Given below is one T cell receptor (beta chain) in context. Its antigen is unknown. Per-nucleotide qualities are absent, and no much larger clonotype sits a single base away. The data belong to a study of OX40 agonist ivuxolimab in advanced cancers. About the full investigation: Ivuxolimab was an agonistic, fully human IgG2 monoclonal antibody directed against OX40 (CD134), a costimulatory receptor. Prior anti-PD-1, anti-PD-L1 or anti-CTLA-4 therapy was permitted, and approximately 42% of dose-escalation patients had received checkpoint inhibitors. Peripheral TCRbeta sequencing was intended to test whether TCR sequence diversity was altered and clonal T-cell expansion was caused by ivuxolimab. Of the approximately 50 dose-escalation patients, hepatocellular carcinoma was present in about 20, melanoma in roughly 15, renal cell carcinoma in 9 and head and neck cancer in 9. In the dose-escalation cohort, 70% to 90% of patients were male, and the mean age was 60 years with a range of about 20 to 90. The monotherapy dose-escalation portion (N of about 57 patients) of the phase I ivuxolimab trial is reported in the paper. Three dose-escalation patients achieved partial responses, one with hepatocellular carcinoma and two with cutaneous melanoma. Intravenous ivuxolimab was administered to patients every 2 weeks at six dose levels: 0.01, 0.1, 0.3, 1.5, 3 and 10 mg/kg.

The trial excluded patients who had a history of autoimmune disease or were on systemic immunosuppression. Peripheral blood for TCR sequencing was collected from all dose cohorts at baseline, on cycle 4 day 1, and on cycle 7 day 1. The samples were drawn from a first-in-human, open-label, multicenter phase I dose-escalation trial of ivuxolimab. Adults with locally advanced or metastatic melanoma, renal cell, hepatocellular, or head and neck squamous cell carcinoma were enrolled in the trial. Before TCR sequencing, CD4+ and CD8+ T cells were separately sorted from peripheral blood. The study at large found these results: Which antigens the clonally expanded peripheral T cells were specific for was not determined. Partial responders in the 0.1-3.0 mg/kg groups had among the lowest normalized peripheral clonal expansion, especially among CD8+ T cells. At doses of 0.1 to 3.0 mg/kg, clonal expansion of both CD4+ and CD8+ T cells in blood was seen between baseline and week 6. Low levels of normalized T-cell clonal expansion were also seen in some patients who did not respond. After ivuxolimab, more expanded clones were found on average in CD8+ T cells than in CD4+ T cells.

For sequencing of the TCRbeta CDR3 region, genomic DNA was extracted from the sorted cells. TCRbeta CDR3 regions were sequenced using the immunoSEQ Assay. As stored in TCRdb, this immuneACCESS dataset retains in-frame rearrangements with V and J assigned. A fraction of the clones does not appear; measured against another copy, unresolved V genes explain less than half of the discrepancy, and the remainder lacks a known reason. The sample yields over 55,000 clones; 91% were counted once. The ten top clones hold 3.5% to 4% of the sample. Cut back by 5 bases and 2 bases, the V and J ends lie 19 bases apart. In the germline V gene (reference sequence), CDR1 corresponds to SEHNR and CDR2 to FQNEAQ. CDR3 length: 16 amino acids, cysteine to phenylalanine. Only the CDR3 DNA stays, 48 bases, in frame from base 1.

The chain uses TRBV7-9 and TRBJ2-7, with a weak D call of TRBD1 (6 bases match). This receptor was obtained from an adult with an advanced solid tumor such as melanoma, head and neck, liver or kidney cancer. Sequencing was performed on CD4+ or CD8+ T cells sorted from blood, taken in a trial of the OX40 agonist ivuxolimab. CDR3 loop: CASSPSGTYRTYEQYF. The bases read TGTGCCAGCAGCCCATCCGGGACATACCGAACCTACGAGCAGTACTTC.